These 32 T cell receptor beta chains originate from one sample sequenced in a study of CD8 T cells in Susac syndrome. After extraction with the RNeasy kit, about 0.5 to 1 ug of the RNA was reverse transcribed using random hexamers. TCRdb re-analysed the immunoSEQ multiplex PCR reads in MiXCR, keeping a single row per CDR3 protein. The data show about 210,000 distinct CDR3 sequences, roughly 96% seen once. Sequenced sample: CD4+ T cells from PBMCs. Every receptor here comes from a human donor with multiple sclerosis.

The gene calls are TRBV3-1 and TRBJ2-3, with 9 bases that match TRBD2. The CDR3 has 14 residues. Germline assignment: CDR1 LGHDT and CDR2 YNNKEL (reference sequence). The V gene end was trimmed by 4 bases and the J gene end by 5 bases; junction bases not matched to a gene: 4. CDR3 DNA: TGTGCCAGCAGCCCAGCGGGGGGAATAGATACGCAGTATTTT. Protein sequence: CASSPAGGIDTQYF.

V and J are TRBV29-1 and TRBJ2-5; 8 bases fit TRBD1. The V and J ends lost 3 bases and 5 bases, in that order; junction bases with no gene match: 5. The CDR3 totals 13 residues. Germline V gene data show CDR1 as SQVTM and CDR2 as ANQGSEA. CDR3 coding DNA: TGCAGCGTTGACAGGGGGCAGAGTGAGACCCAGTACTTC. Translation gives CSVDRGQSETQYF.

CDR3 residues: CASSFPRFPSTEAFF. The DNA of the CDR3 is TGTGCCAGCAGCTTCCCTCGCTTCCCTAGCACTGAAGCTTTCTTT. The chain has TRBV11-3 and TRBJ1-1, with D unresolved. Germline lookup yields CDR1 SGHNT and CDR2 YENEEA. The ends were cut back, 3 bases at V and 4 bases at J, with 15 bases in the middle. This CDR3 spans 15 amino acids.

The rearrangement joins TRBV2 to TRBJ1-2; the D is unclear. The CDR3 length is 16 residues. Per germline, CDR1 SNHLY and CDR2 FYNNEI. The germline V and J ends were trimmed by 1 base and 4 bases, with 16 bases remaining between them. This chain's CDR3 is CASSEEGWQAGYGYTF. CDR3 in DNA: TGTGCCAGCAGTGAAGAAGGTTGGCAGGCTGGCTATGGCTACACCTTC.

This clonotype was picked up a small number of times. The J gene is TRBJ1-2, the V gene TRBV29-1; no clear D. Trimming left V 4 bases short and J 0 bases short, with 3 bases between. Germline CDR1 and CDR2: SQVTM and ANQGSEA. CDR3 size: 11 residues. The CDR3 DNA sequence: TGCAGCGTTGCGTCTAACTATGGCTACACCTTC. This encodes CSVASNYGYTF.

The chain uses TRBV6-5 and TRBJ2-2; D ambiguous. V lost 2 bases to trimming and J lost 4 bases, with 5 bases between them. In germline, CDR1 is MNHEY, CDR2 SVGAGI. There are 13 residues in the CDR3. The DNA of the CDR3 is TGTGCCAGCAGTTACAGTTTCACCGGGGAGCTGTTTTTT. This gives the protein CASSYSFTGELFF.

The chain has TRBV5-4 and TRBJ1-2; no firm D call. Trimming took 4 bases from V and 0 from J, leaving 7 bases between them. This CDR3 spans 13 amino acids. From germline, CDR1 is SGHNT and CDR2 YYREEE (reference sequence). The CDR3 DNA sequence: TGTGCCAGCAGCCAGAGAGCTAACTATGGCTACACCTTC. Translation gives CASSQRANYGYTF. The variable domain in full, with the rest retrieved from reference TRBV5-4 and TRBJ1-2, is ETGVTQSPTHLIKTRGQQVTLRCSSQSGHNTVSWYQQALGQGPQFIFQYYREEENGRGNFPPRFSGLQFPNYSSELNVNALELDDSALYLCASSQRANYGYTFGSGTRLTVV.

The chain is built from TRBV29-1 and TRBJ1-1, with D unclear. V shed 4 bases and J shed 1 base, with 10 bases lying between them. Per germline, CDR1 SQVTM and CDR2 ANQGSEA. The CDR3 extends over 13 amino acids. CDR3 nucleotide sequence: TGCAGCGTTGCGGTACAGCAGAACACTGAAGCTTTCTTT. Translating gives CSVAVQQNTEAFF.

The chain has TRBV29-1 and TRBJ2-7; D is undetermined. V lost 2 bases to trimming and J lost 3 bases, with 8 bases between them. Germline lookup yields CDR1 SQVTM and CDR2 ANQGSEA. The CDR3 is 12 amino acids. The CDR3 protein is CSVEFGLYEQYF. The CDR3 DNA is TGCAGCGTTGAATTCGGTCTCTACGAGCAGTACTTC.

V and J are TRBV3-1 and TRBJ2-7, with TRBD2 matching over 8 bases. The ends lost 2 bases at V and 3 bases at J; junction bases unmatched: 9. Germline V gene data show CDR1 as LGHDT and CDR2 as YNNKEL (reference sequence). This CDR3 is built from 16 residues. The CDR3 bases are TGTGCCAGCAGCCAACGTACCGGACTAGCTCACTACGAGCAGTACTTC. Encoded protein: CASSQRTGLAHYEQYF.

The V call is TRBV27, the J call TRBJ1-5; no definite D call. The CDR3 is 13 amino acids. V lost 7 bases and J 4 bases, leaving 11 bases between the germline ends. The germline V gene encodes CDR1 MNHEY and CDR2 SMNVEV (reference sequence). The CDR3 bases are TGTGCCAGCACCAAGAGCTTGAATCAGCCCCAGCATTTT. As protein: CASTKSLNQPQHF.

The genes are TRBV20-1 and TRBJ1-4, with 11 bases matching TRBD1. The CDR3 has 13 residues. With 8 bases clipped from V and 8 bases from J, the junction kept 7 bases outside the gene matches. The germline gives CDR1 DFQATT, CDR2 SNEGSKA (reference sequence). The CDR3 region has the DNA TGCAGTACTACCGGGACAGGGGGGGAAAAACTGTTTTTT. It encodes CSTTGTGGEKLFF.

This chain joins TRBV30 and TRBJ2-2; no reliable D call. The ends were cut back, 0 bases at V and 6 bases at J, with 8 bases in the middle. Germline loops: CDR1 GTSNPN, CDR2 SVGIG (reference sequence). The CDR3 has 13 residues. The CDR3 bases are TGTGCCTGGAGTGTTCAGGTACCCGGGGAGCTGTTTTTT. Translating it yields CAWSVQVPGELFF.

The chain couples TRBV5-1 to TRBJ1-4, with TRBD1 identical over 7 bases. The V segment lost 4 bases and the J segment 8 bases; nucleotides outside the gene matches: 8. This CDR3 contains 14 residues. Germline V gives CDR1 SGHRS, CDR2 YFSETQ. The CDR3 bases are TGCGCCAGCAGCGTTACCGGGACAGCCGAAAAACTGTTTTTT. Residues: CASSVTGTAEKLFF.

This chain connects TRBV28 to TRBJ2-7; 7 bases line up with TRBD1. The germline V gene encodes CDR1 MDHEN and CDR2 SYDVKM. The J segment lost 2 bases and the V segment lost 3 bases, leaving 13 bases of the junction unmatched. The CDR3 totals 17 residues. As DNA, the CDR3 is TGTGCCAGCAGTTTCTACAGGGGCGCCACTCCTACCTACGAGCAGTACTTC. Its translation: CASSFYRGATPTYEQYF.

This chain uses TRBV3-1 with TRBJ1-1; D might be TRBD1 (5 bases). This CDR3 is built from 12 residues. Germline V CDR1 and CDR2: LGHDT, YNNKEL (reference sequence). Deletions cut 2 bases from V and 6 bases from J, with 7 bases between. The CDR3, as DNA: TGTGCCAGCAGCCAATCAGGGCCTGAAGCTTTCTTT. Translated: CASSQSGPEAFF.

V is TRBV25-1 and J is TRBJ2-5; no clear D. V was shortened by 3 bases and J by 0 bases, with 11 bases between the two germline ends. Per the germline V gene, CDR1 is MGHDK and CDR2 is SYGVNS. The CDR3 spans 15 residues. The DNA of the CDR3 is TGTGCCAGCAGTGACCCCCGGGCCCACCAAGAGACCCAGTACTTC. Translating gives CASSDPRAHQETQYF.

This clonotype was found once. The J gene is TRBJ2-1, the V gene TRBV29-1; D not certain. This CDR3 region has 14 residues. Germline assignment: CDR1 SQVTM and CDR2 ANQGSEA. The V gene lost 5 bases and the J gene lost 0 bases, with 11 bases spanning the gap. CDR3 sequence (DNA): TGCAGCGTTTCCGGCATAAACTCCTACAATGAGCAGTTCTTC. Encoded protein: CSVSGINSYNEQFF.

This chain joins TRBV7-9 and TRBJ2-1; D is ambiguous. V was shortened by 6 bases and J by 6 bases, with 15 bases between the two germline ends. Per the germline V gene, CDR1 is SEHNR and CDR2 is FQNEAQ (reference sequence). The CDR3 has 14 amino acids. CDR3 DNA: TGTGCCAGCAGTGAAAGGGTAGTGGTCAATGAGCAGTTCTTC. As protein: CASSERVVVNEQFF.

The table lists this clonotype with a count of one. This chain joins TRBV29-1 and TRBJ1-1; possible D gene TRBD1, 5 bases. Trimming stripped 6 bases from V and 1 base from J, with 15 bases between. The CDR3 has 14 residues. The V gene's germline CDR1 is SQVTM and CDR2 ANQGSEA. Here the CDR3 reads CSVPSPGKNTEAFF. CDR3 sequence (DNA): TGCAGCGTCCCTAGCCCAGGGAAGAACACTGAAGCTTTCTTT.

This rearrangement joins TRBV7-3 to TRBJ2-3; 10 positions agree with TRBD2. J was trimmed by 5 bases and V by 0 bases; bases with no gene match: 8. The CDR3 runs 17 residues. Germline V gene lookup returns CDR1 SGHTA and CDR2 FQGTGA. The CDR3: CASSLTFPLAGEDTQYF. The CDR3, as DNA: TGTGCCAGCAGCTTAACGTTCCCCCTAGCGGGAGAAGATACGCAGTATTTT.

This chain links TRBV5-4 with TRBJ1-5, with D possibly matching TRBD1 (5 bases). The germline V gene has CDR1 SGHNT and CDR2 YYREEE (reference sequence). CDR3 length: 14 amino acids. V lost 0 bases and J 6 bases, leaving 10 bases between the germline ends. CDR3 amino acids: CASSLEGRVQPQHF. The CDR3 DNA reads as TGTGCCAGCAGCTTGGAGGGGCGGGTTCAGCCCCAGCATTTT.

The chain uses TRBV6-5 and TRBJ1-2; TRBD1 matches at 7 bases. The CDR3 consists of 13 residues. From germline, CDR1 is MNHEY and CDR2 SVGAGI. The J segment lost 0 bases and the V segment lost 8 bases, leaving 3 bases of the junction unmatched. The CDR3 DNA reads TGTGCCAGCGGGGACAGAGCTAACTATGGCTACACCTTC. Translation: CASGDRANYGYTF.

The chain uses TRBV29-1 and TRBJ1-1, with 8 positions matching TRBD1. Trimming removed 7 bases from V and 1 base from J; junction bases left unmatched: 11. The CDR3 has 15 residues. From germline, CDR1 is SQVTM and CDR2 ANQGSEA. The CDR3 DNA follows: TGCAGCGCTGGCCAGGGGGCAGGGGGGAACACTGAAGCTTTCTTT. Amino acids: CSAGQGAGGNTEAFF. Filled out from reference TRBV29-1 and TRBJ1-1, the complete variable domain reads SAVISQKPSRDICQRGTSLTIQCQVDSQVTMMFWYRQQPGQSLTLIATANQGSEATYESGFVIDKFPISRPNLTFSTLTVSNMSPEDSSIYLCSAGQGAGGNTEAFFGQGTRLTVV.

The chain is built from TRBV20-1 and TRBJ2-3, with a possible D match to TRBD2 (5 bases). Per the germline V gene, CDR1 is DFQATT and CDR2 is SNEGSKA (reference sequence). The CDR3 is 12 residues long. V was pared by 2 bases and J by 8 bases, with 11 bases between. CDR3 sequence reads: CSARYQAGTQYF. CDR3 nucleotides: TGCAGTGCTAGATATCAGGCGGGTACGCAGTATTTT.

The V and J genes are TRBV6-5 and TRBJ1-2, with D perhaps TRBD1 (6 bases). The CDR3 runs to 15 residues. The V gene's germline CDR1 is MNHEY and CDR2 SVGAGI. Between the trimmed V and J ends, which lost 0 bases and 8 bases, there was a span of 16 bases. CDR3 region: CASSYSEGTNGGYTF. Here the CDR3 DNA reads TGTGCCAGCAGTTACTCGGAGGGGACAAACGGCGGCTACACCTTC.

V and J are TRBV9 and TRBJ2-2; unclear D gene. The CDR3 is 15 residues long. Between the trimmed V and J ends, which lost 1 base and 4 bases, there was a span of 11 bases. Germline assignment: CDR1 SGDLS and CDR2 YYNGEE. CDR3 in DNA: TGTGCCAGCAGCGTAAGTGCCAGTTCCACCGGGGAGCTGTTTTTT. It specifies CASSVSASSTGELFF.

The V gene is TRBV6-2 or TRBV6-3, the J gene TRBJ1-2; no firm D call. V lost 7 bases and J 5 bases, leaving 17 bases between the germline ends. The germline V gene has CDR1 MNHEY and CDR2 SVGEGT. This CDR3 has 14 residues. The CDR3 spells CASTLPGVQYGYTF. Here the CDR3 DNA reads TGTGCCAGCACCTTACCAGGAGTTCAATATGGCTACACCTTC.

The CDR3 spells CASSLGPLPSLGYTF. The CDR3 DNA reads as TGTGCCAGCAGCTTGGGGCCGCTACCCTCCCTTGGCTACACCTTC. The chain has TRBV5-6 and TRBJ1-2; D remains ambiguous. With 0 bases removed from V and 7 bases from J, the gap between germline ends came to 16 bases. CDR1 is SGHDT, CDR2 YYEEEE, per germline. The CDR3 is made up of 15 amino acids.

V gene TRBV7-2 combines with J gene TRBJ2-5; 7 nucleotides line up with TRBD2. Trimming cost V 5 bases and J 4 bases; bases outside gene matches: 7. Germline-derived CDR1 and CDR2 are SGHTA and FQGNSA. The CDR3 has 14 residues. The CDR3 nucleotides are TGTGCCAGCAGCCCAAGTAGCGGGTTAGAGACCCAGTACTTC. It is translated as CASSPSSGLETQYF.

The chain recombines TRBV7-2 with TRBJ2-5; 7 bases fit TRBD2. Germline CDR1 and CDR2: SGHTA and FQGNSA. The V segment lost 3 bases and the J segment 1 base; nucleotides outside the gene matches: 5. The CDR3 covers 15 residues. The CDR3 region has the DNA TGTGCCAGCAGCTTCGGGACGGGGGGCCAAGAGACCCAGTACTTC. It codes for CASSFGTGGQETQYF.

The chain employs TRBV29-1 and TRBJ1-1, with a weak D call TRBD1 (5 bases). In germline, CDR1 is SQVTM, CDR2 ANQGSEA. The CDR3 has 18 residues. Deletions cut 4 bases from V and 0 bases from J, with 24 bases between. CDR3 region: CSVGGQGYATDLNTEAFF. CDR3 sequence (DNA): TGCAGCGTTGGAGGGCAGGGTTACGCCACCGATCTGAACACTGAAGCTTTCTTT.